Following are 5 T cell receptor beta chains from one sample sequenced in a study of immune evolution from preneoplasia to lung adenocarcinoma. Sequencing used immunoSEQ multiplex PCR; TCRdb keeps in-frame clones, though not all of them. The sample consists of under 45,000 clones, roughly 80% of them appearing once. Sequencing was carried out using FFPE invasive lung adenocarcinoma tissue. These receptors were collected from a person in their sixties or seventies with lung adenocarcinoma.

V usage is TRBV27 and J usage is TRBJ2-1; D might be TRBD2 (5 bases). V lost 3 bases, J lost 7 bases, and 16 bases lay in between. The germline gives CDR1 MNHEY, CDR2 SMNVEV (reference sequence). The CDR3 contains 15 residues. CDR3: CASSFTSSPGNEQFF. The CDR3 region has the DNA TGTGCCAGCAGTTTCACTTCCTCTCCGGGGAATGAGCAGTTCTTC.

The rearrangement joins TRBV11-2 to TRBJ2-7; no firm D call. V was pared by 5 bases and J by 4 bases, with 12 bases between. The CDR3 sequence is 13 residues long. From germline, CDR1 is SGHAT and CDR2 FQNNGV. The CDR3 loop reads CASSPRQSYEQYF. The CDR3 DNA is TGTGCCAGCAGCCCCCGGCAGTCTTACGAGCAGTACTTC.

The chain has TRBV7-2 and TRBJ2-1, with D possibly TRBD2 on 5 matching bases. Per the germline V gene, CDR1 is SGHTA and CDR2 is FQGNSA. The CDR3 covers 16 residues. Trimming took off 1 base at V and 1 base at J, with 11 bases between the two ends. CDR3 residues: CASSLDSTGSYNEQFF. DNA of the CDR3: TGTGCCAGCAGCTTAGATTCTACGGGGTCCTACAATGAGCAGTTCTTC.

The chain employs TRBV4-2 and TRBJ1-4; D unresolved. The V end lost 5 bases, the J end lost 5 bases, and 18 bases lay between the germline ends. The CDR3 runs 16 residues. Germline loops: CDR1 LGHNA, CDR2 YNFKEQ. The chain's CDR3 is CASSSGVTNQNEKLFF. Here the CDR3 DNA reads TGTGCCAGCAGCTCCGGGGTGACAAACCAGAATGAAAAACTGTTTTTT.

This rearrangement joins TRBV5-1 to TRBJ1-1; D not certain. CDR1 SGHRS and CDR2 YFSETQ come from the germline V gene. The CDR3 loop spans 14 amino acids. V lost 5 bases, J lost 2 bases, and 13 bases lay in between. The CDR3 region is CASRRDGLNTEAFF. The CDR3 DNA follows: TGCGCCAGCAGACGCGACGGATTAAACACTGAAGCTTTCTTT. Full variable domain (outside the CDR3, taken from reference TRBV5-1 and TRBJ1-1): KAGVTQTPRYLIKTRGQQVTLSCSPISGHRSVSWYQQTPGQGLQFLFEYFSETQRNKGNFPGRFSGRQFSNSRSEMNVSTLELGDSALYLCASRRDGLNTEAFFGQGTRLTVV.